This TCR beta chain emerged from a study of blood T cell repertoires in COVID-19. The data were produced by immunoSEQ multiplex PCR, yet TCRdb's version contains in-frame clones alone and is incomplete. Among 300,000 to 450,000 clones, around 90% were seen once, and the ten largest hold about 2.9%. CDR1 and CDR2 from the germline V gene are MDHEN and SYDVKM. This CDR3 spans 15 amino acids. V shed 6 bases, J shed 1 base, and the junction held 4 bases outside the gene matches. This receptor was obtained from a human donor in a cohort sampled during active COVID-19. The sequenced sample was peripheral blood. The J gene is TRBJ1-5, the V gene TRBV28, with TRBD1 identical over 9 bases. The CDR3 here is CASRKTGGSNQPQHF. CDR3 nucleotides: TGTGCCAGCAGGAAAACAGGGGGCAGCAATCAGCCCCAGCATTTT. Combining the CDR3 with reference TRBV28 and TRBJ1-5 gives the whole variable domain DVKVTQSSRYLVKRTGEKVFLECVQDMDHENMFWYRQDPGLGLRLIYFSYDVKMKEKGDIPEGYSVSREKKERFSLILESASTNQTSMYLCASRKTGGSNQPQHFGDGTRLSIL.